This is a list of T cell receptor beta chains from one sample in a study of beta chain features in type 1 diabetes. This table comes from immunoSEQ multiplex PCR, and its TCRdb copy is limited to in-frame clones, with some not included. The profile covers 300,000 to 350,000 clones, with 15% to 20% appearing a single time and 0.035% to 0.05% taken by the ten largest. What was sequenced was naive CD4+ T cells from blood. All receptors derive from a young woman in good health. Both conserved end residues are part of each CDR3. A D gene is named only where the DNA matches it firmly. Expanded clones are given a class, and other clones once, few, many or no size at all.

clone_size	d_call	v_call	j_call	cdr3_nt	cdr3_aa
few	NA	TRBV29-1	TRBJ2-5	TGCAGCGTCGGGGGGCTACTCCAAGAGACCCAGTACTTC	CSVGGLLQETQYF
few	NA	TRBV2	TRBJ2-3	TGTGCCAGCAGTGGTGGGAGTCCCGCAGATACGCAGTATTTT	CASSGGSPADTQYF
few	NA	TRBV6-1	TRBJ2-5	TGTGCCAGCAGTGAAGCTGAAGCGGGTAGAGAGACCCAGTACTTC	CASSEAEAGRETQYF
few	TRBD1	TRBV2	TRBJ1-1	TGTGCCAGCAGTAGACAGGGTGGGATGAATACTGAAGCTTTCTTT	CASSRQGGMNTEAFF
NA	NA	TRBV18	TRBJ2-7	TGTGCCAGCTCACCCCGGACAGACTCCTACGAGCAGTACTTC	CASSPRTDSYEQYF
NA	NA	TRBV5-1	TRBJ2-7	TGCGCCAGCAGCTTGGACAGCACCGAGCAGTACTTC	CASSLDSTEQYF
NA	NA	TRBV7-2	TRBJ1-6	TGTGCCAGCAGCTTAGCTCCGCGGGGGCCACCCCTCCACTTT	CASSLAPRGPPLHF
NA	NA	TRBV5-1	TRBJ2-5	TGCGCGGAGGAGACCCAGTACTTC	CAEETQYF
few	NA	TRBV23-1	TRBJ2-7	TGCGCCAGCAGTCAATCCGGTGGTGCGAGGGTTTGGGAGTACTTC	CASSQSGGARVWEYF
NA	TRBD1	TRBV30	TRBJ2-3	TGTGCCTGGAGAAAATACAGGGGTATTGAAGATACGCAGTATTTT	CAWRKYRGIEDTQYF
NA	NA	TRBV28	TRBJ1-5	TGTGCCAGCAGCCGACTGGGGCAGTATAGCAATCAGCCCCAGCATTTT	CASSRLGQYSNQPQHF
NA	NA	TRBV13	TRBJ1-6	TGTGCCAGCAGCTTAGGCTCCGGCTCCTATAATTCACCCCTCCACTTT	CASSLGSGSYNSPLHF
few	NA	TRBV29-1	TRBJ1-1	TGCAGCGTCGCACAGAGGAACACTGAAGCTTTCTTT	CSVAQRNTEAFF
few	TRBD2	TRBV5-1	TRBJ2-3	TGCGCCAGCAGCTCCTTTAGCGGGAGTGAAGTAGATACGCAGTATTTT	CASSSFSGSEVDTQYF
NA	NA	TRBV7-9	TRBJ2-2	TGTGCCAGCAGCTTAACTAGAACCGGGGAGCTGTTTTTT	CASSLTRTGELFF
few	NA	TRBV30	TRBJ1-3	TGTGCCTGGAGTAGGGGTAGCTCTGGAAACACCATATATTTT	CAWSRGSSGNTIYF
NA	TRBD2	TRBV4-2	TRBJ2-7	TGTGCCAGCAGCCAAGGGACTAGCGTTTACGAGCAGTACTTC	CASSQGTSVYEQYF
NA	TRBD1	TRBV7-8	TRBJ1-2	TGTGCCAGCAGCAAGGGACAGGGGGCAGGTTATGGCTACACCTTC	CASSKGQGAGYGYTF
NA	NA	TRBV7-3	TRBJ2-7	TGTGCCAGCAGCTTATGGAGGAGAGGCTACGAGCAGTACTTC	CASSLWRRGYEQYF
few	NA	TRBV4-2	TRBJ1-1	TGTGCCAGCAGCCAAGATTCTGGGCAGAACACTGAAGCTTTCTTT	CASSQDSGQNTEAFF
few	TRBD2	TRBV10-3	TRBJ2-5	TGTGCCATCAGTGCCACTAGCGGGGGTCAAGAGACCCAGTACTTC	CAISATSGGQETQYF
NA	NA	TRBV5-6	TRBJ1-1	TGTGCCAGCAGCCCTAAACCAGGGACTGAAGCTTTCTTT	CASSPKPGTEAFF